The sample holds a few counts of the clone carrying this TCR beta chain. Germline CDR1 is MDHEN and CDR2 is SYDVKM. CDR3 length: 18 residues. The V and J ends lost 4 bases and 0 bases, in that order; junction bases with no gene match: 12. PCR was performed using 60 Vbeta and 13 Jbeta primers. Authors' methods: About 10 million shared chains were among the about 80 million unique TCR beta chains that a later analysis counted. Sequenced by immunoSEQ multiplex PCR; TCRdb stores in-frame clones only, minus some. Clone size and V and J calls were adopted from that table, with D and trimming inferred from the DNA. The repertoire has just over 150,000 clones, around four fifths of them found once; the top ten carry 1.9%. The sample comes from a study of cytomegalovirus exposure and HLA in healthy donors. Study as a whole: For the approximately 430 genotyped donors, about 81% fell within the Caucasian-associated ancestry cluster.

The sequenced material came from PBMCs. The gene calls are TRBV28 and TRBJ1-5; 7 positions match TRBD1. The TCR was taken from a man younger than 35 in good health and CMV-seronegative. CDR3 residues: CASSSGQAGVHSNQPQHF. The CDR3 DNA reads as TGTGCCAGCAGTTCCGGACAGGCCGGGGTCCATAGCAATCAGCCCCAGCATTTT. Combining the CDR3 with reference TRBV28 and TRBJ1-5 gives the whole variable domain DVKVTQSSRYLVKRTGEKVFLECVQDMDHENMFWYRQDPGLGLRLIYFSYDVKMKEKGDIPEGYSVSREKKERFSLILESASTNQTSMYLCASSSGQAGVHSNQPQHFGDGTRLSIL.